This is a list of T cell receptor beta chains from one sample in a study of metastatic and nonmetastatic thyroid tumors. TCRdb re-called clones via MiXCR from the PCR reads. The sample lists about 40,000 clones, 17% occurring once. The sequenced material came from tumor tissue. The receptors stem from a female donor with papillary thyroid cancer or a benign thyroid nodule (not recorded which). Some clones in this sample may be carry-over from other donors' samples. Each CDR3 is given with its conserved first and last residue.

J | V | CDR3
TRBJ2-1 | TRBV6-1 | CASSEYLGSSYNEQFF
TRBJ2-1 | TRBV15 | CATSGGPLASSYNEQFF
TRBJ1-1 | TRBV6-1 | CASSRTGGTLTEAFF
TRBJ2-3 | TRBV7-9 | CASSLTGASDTQYF
TRBJ1-5 | TRBV12-3/TRBV12-4 | CASRAGTASNQPQHF
TRBJ2-7 | TRBV6-1 | CASSPTSSPYEQYF
TRBJ1-5 | TRBV30 | CAWSLSNNQPQHF
TRBJ2-1 | TRBV20-1 | CSALNTSCKYNEQFF
TRBJ2-2 | TRBV5-1 | CASTGVITNTGELFF
TRBJ2-7 | TRBV4-1 | CASSRISGTNYEQYF
TRBJ2-1 | TRBV5-1 | CASSWGGIGGEQFF
TRBJ2-5 | TRBV4-2 | CASSQGETSGSETQYF
TRBJ2-3 | TRBV15 | CATSRGRDSGSTDTQYF
TRBJ2-3 | TRBV9 | CASSVGSSGMLDTQYF
TRBJ2-1 | TRBV11-2 | CASSTTPGWAGANEQFF
TRBJ2-1 | TRBV4-3 | CASSPGSSGGSLHEQFF
TRBJ2-7 | TRBV10-2 | CASSESGRADEQYF